A selection of T cell receptor beta chains follows, all from one sample in a study of blood T cells in healthy people across ages. TCRdb re-called the 5' RACE reads through MiXCR, storing one row per CDR3 protein. This table holds about 780,000 distinct CDR3 sequences, around 45% found once. Sequencing was carried out using blood. Receptors originate from an elderly man in good health. CDR3s include the opening cysteine and the closing phenylalanine or tryptophan. D genes are given only for firm matches. Only some rows state a clone size, as once, few, many or a class for expanded clones.

V	D	size	J	DNA	CDR3
TRBV29-1	-	-	TRBJ2-4	TGCAGCGCAGCGATGGGGGAGTTGAACATTCAGTACTTC	CSAAMGELNIQYF
TRBV20-1	-	few	TRBJ1-2	TGCAGTGCCTCAGGACCGAACTATGGCTACACCTTC	CSASGPNYGYTF
TRBV7-2	-	many	TRBJ2-1	TGTGCCAGCAGTCTCAGGACTGGGAACAATGAGCAGTTCTTC	CASSLRTGNNEQFF
TRBV7-9	-	-	TRBJ2-1	TGTGCCAGCAGCGTAGCCGGGAACAATGAGCAGTTCTTC	CASSVAGNNEQFF
TRBV18	-	few	TRBJ2-5	TGTGCCAGCTCACCACAACAAGAACCTACGGGGACCCAGTACTTC	CASSPQQEPTGTQYF
TRBV12-3/TRBV12-4	-	many	TRBJ2-5	TGTGCCAGCAGCTTAGGGGGTCAAGAGACCCAGTACTTC	CASSLGGQETQYF
TRBV7-2	-	-	TRBJ2-3	TGTGCCAGCAGTTCCTCCCCGAGGGCCGAGGATACGCAGTATTTT	CASSSSPRAEDTQYF
TRBV7-2	-	-	TRBJ2-4	TGTGCCAGCAGCTCCAGCGGTCGACGCCATAATGAGCAGTACTTC	CASSSSGRRHNEQYF
TRBV5-1	TRBD1	-	TRBJ1-4	TGCGCCAGCAGCGCTGACGGGACAGGGAATGAAAAACTGTTTTTT	CASSADGTGNEKLFF
TRBV28	-	few	TRBJ2-7	TGTGCCAGCAGTTCCCTCCCGGGACAAATATACGAGCAGTACTTC	CASSSLPGQIYEQYF
TRBV12-3/TRBV12-4	TRBD2	few	TRBJ2-7	TGTGCCAGCAGCAGGGTGGCGGGAGTCGACGAGCAGTACTTC	CASSRVAGVDEQYF
TRBV15	-	-	TRBJ1-5	TGTGCCACCAGCATGGAGTCCGGGAATCAGCCCCAGCATTTT	CATSMESGNQPQHF
TRBV5-6	-	many	TRBJ2-5	-	CASSFGRGTGMYF
TRBV29-1	TRBD2	-	TRBJ2-3	TGCAGCGTTGAAATGGGACTAGCGGGAGGAGATACGCAGTATTTT	CSVEMGLAGGDTQYF
TRBV4-3	TRBD2	-	TRBJ2-3	TGCGCCAGCAGCCAAGATGTGACTAGCACTGGGGATACGCAGTATTTT	CASSQDVTSTGDTQYF
TRBV6-1	-	few	TRBJ1-6	TGTGCCAGCAGTTATGACCGTGGTGAATCACCCCTCCACTTT	CASSYDRGESPLHF